The clone carrying this T cell receptor (beta chain) has ten or more counts. This specimen comes from a study of T cells in Graves' hyperthyroidism and ophthalmopathy. CDR1 and CDR2 from the germline V gene are DFQATT and SNEGSKA (reference sequence). The CDR3 is made up of 13 amino acids. The V segment lost 5 bases and the J segment 4 bases; nucleotides outside the gene matches: 8. Amplification of TCR beta CDR3 regions used RNA as the template. RT-PCR in the first round (using the HTBI primer set) targeted the TCR CDR3. TCRdb called the multiplex PCR reads again in MiXCR, with one record for every CDR3 protein. The data show 550,000 to 600,000 distinct CDR3 sequences, about 43% seen once.

The chain has TRBV20-1 and TRBJ2-7; 7 bases map to TRBD2. Specimen: peripheral blood or thyroid tissue (not recorded which). This clonotype was obtained from an adult woman with Graves' disease, either hyperthyroidism or ophthalmopathy (not recorded which). The CDR3 bases are TGCAGTGCTGGGGGGGGGATTGCATACGAGCAGTACTTC. Protein: CSAGGGIAYEQYF.